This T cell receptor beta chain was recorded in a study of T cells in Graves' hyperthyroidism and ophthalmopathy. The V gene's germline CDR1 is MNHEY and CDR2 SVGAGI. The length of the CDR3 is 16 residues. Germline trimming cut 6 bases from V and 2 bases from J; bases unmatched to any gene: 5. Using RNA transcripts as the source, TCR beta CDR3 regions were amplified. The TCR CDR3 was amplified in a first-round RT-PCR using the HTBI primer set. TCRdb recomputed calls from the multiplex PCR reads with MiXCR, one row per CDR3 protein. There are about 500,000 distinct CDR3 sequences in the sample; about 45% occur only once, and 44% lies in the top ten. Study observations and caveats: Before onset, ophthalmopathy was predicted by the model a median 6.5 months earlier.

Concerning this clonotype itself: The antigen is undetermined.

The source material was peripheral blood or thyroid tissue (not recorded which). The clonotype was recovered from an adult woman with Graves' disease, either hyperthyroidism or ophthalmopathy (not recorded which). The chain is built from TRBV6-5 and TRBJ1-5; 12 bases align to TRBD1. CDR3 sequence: CASSPGTGGGNQPQHF. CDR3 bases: TGTGCCAGCAGCCCCGGGACAGGGGGCGGCAATCAGCCCCAGCATTTT.